The 29 T cell receptor beta chains in this list originate from one sample, sequenced in a study of immune evolution from preneoplasia to lung adenocarcinoma (dated by TCRdb to the early 2020s). The protocol used for the library was the immunoSEQ multiplex PCR assay. The table was pulled from immuneACCESS by TCRdb, which kept in-frame rearrangements only. Such tables lose some clones; where checked, under half of the loss comes from unresolved V genes, and the rest has no known cause. The sample has 13,000 to 15,000 clones on record, 70% to 90% of them singletons. The ten largest clones represent approximately 4.5% of the sample. The material sequenced was FFPE minimally invasive lung adenocarcinoma tissue. The cell subset or site label for this specimen denotes: micro-invasive lung adenocarcinoma (MIA). Receptor source: a person in their 70s with lung adenocarcinoma.

The chain combines TRBV18 with TRBJ2-2, with D unresolved. The CDR3 contains 14 residues. CDR1 KGHSH and CDR2 LQKENI come from the germline V gene. The V and J ends lost 3 bases and 5 bases respectively, with 10 bases between them. CDR3 amino acids: CASSPISETGELFF. CDR3 coding DNA: TGTGCCAGCTCACCCATATCGGAAACCGGGGAGCTGTTTTTT.

The V gene is TRBV9, the J gene TRBJ1-6; perhaps TRBD1 as D (6 bases). The germline V gene encodes CDR1 SGDLS and CDR2 YYNGEE. This CDR3 is built from 14 residues. Trimming shortened V by 0 bases and J by 7 bases, and 8 bases separated the two germline ends. The chain's CDR3 is CASSVAGANSPLHF. The CDR3, as DNA: TGTGCCAGCAGCGTAGCGGGGGCCAATTCACCCCTCCACTTT.

The J gene is TRBJ2-2, the V gene TRBV21-1; the D call of TRBD1 is as the table states it, not checked on the DNA. TRBV21-1 is a known pseudogene. The length of the CDR3 is 16 residues. CDR3 DNA sequence: TGTGCCAGCAGCAAAGTTGCAGGCTCCTTTACCGGGGAGCTGTTTTTT. Amino acids: CASSKVAGSFTGELFF.

The chain is built from TRBV6-5 and TRBJ2-7, with 7 bases that match TRBD2. Germline V gives CDR1 MNHEY, CDR2 SVGAGI. This CDR3 has 15 amino acids. The J segment lost 4 bases and the V segment lost 2 bases, leaving 8 bases of the junction unmatched. The CDR3 protein is CASSYGASGQYEQYF. The DNA of the CDR3 is TGTGCCAGCAGTTACGGGGCTAGCGGACAATACGAGCAGTACTTC.

The J gene is TRBJ1-3, the V gene TRBV6-5; TRBD1 aligns across 9 bases. The CDR3 runs to 13 residues. CDR1 and CDR2 from the germline V gene are MNHEY and SVGAGI. V shed 6 bases and J 10 bases; nucleotides not matched to a gene: 7. The CDR3 here is CASSPGQGLTIYF. DNA of the CDR3: TGTGCCAGCAGCCCGGGACAGGGCCTGACCATATATTTT.

V is TRBV20-1 and J is TRBJ2-7; D perhaps matches TRBD1 (5 bases). The CDR3 is made up of 11 amino acids. With 6 bases removed from V and 3 bases from J, the gap between germline ends came to 9 bases. The germline CDR1 and CDR2 sequences are DFQATT and SNEGSKA (reference sequence). CDR3 loop: CSARTIYEQYF. CDR3 nucleotides: TGCAGTGCCAGGACAATCTACGAGCAGTACTTC.

J is TRBJ1-1 and V is TRBV27; no reliable D call. Per germline, CDR1 MNHEY and CDR2 SMNVEV (reference sequence). This CDR3 is built from 16 residues. The V end lost 6 bases, the J end lost 0 bases, and 17 bases lay between the germline ends. Here the CDR3 reads CASSDVSVNLNTEAFF. DNA for the CDR3: TGTGCCAGCAGCGATGTCTCCGTTAACCTGAACACTGAAGCTTTCTTT.

The rearrangement joins TRBV27 to TRBJ1-5; a weak D match, TRBD1 (6 bases). V lost 5 bases and J 3 bases, leaving 8 bases between the germline ends. The germline V gene encodes CDR1 MNHEY and CDR2 SMNVEV (reference sequence). The CDR3 is 13 amino acids. The CDR3 sequence: CASSGGHNQPQHF. Written as DNA, the CDR3 is TGTGCCAGCAGTGGGGGCCACAATCAGCCCCAGCATTTT.

This clone was seen a handful of times. The genes are TRBV6-1 and TRBJ2-7, with a tentative D call TRBD2 (5 bases). This CDR3 has 13 residues. V was trimmed by 3 bases and J by 6 bases, leaving 12 bases between them. Germline-derived CDR1 and CDR2 are MNHNS and SASEGT. In DNA, the CDR3 is TGTGCCAGCAGTGAGTCCGGACTTGGCGAGCAGTACTTC. Translation gives CASSESGLGEQYF.

The chain has TRBV7-9 and TRBJ2-7; the D gene is possibly TRBD1 (6 bases). Germline assignment: CDR1 SEHNR and CDR2 FQNEAQ (reference sequence). The CDR3 is made up of 12 amino acids. V was trimmed by 5 bases and J by 5 bases, leaving 10 bases between them. The CDR3 here is CASSLDRHEQYF. The CDR3 nucleotides are TGTGCCAGCAGCCTAGACAGGCACGAGCAGTACTTC.

The chain is built from TRBV5-4 and TRBJ1-5; D uncertain. Looked up from germline, CDR1 is SGHNT and CDR2 is YYREEE (reference sequence). Trimming removed 1 base from V and 1 base from J, with 6 bases in between. The CDR3 is 14 residues long. In nucleotides, the CDR3 is TGTGCCAGCAGCTTGACGGGAAGCAATCAGCCCCAGCATTTT. Protein product: CASSLTGSNQPQHF.

This chain joins TRBV5-4 and TRBJ1-2; 9 bases fit TRBD1. The germline V gene has CDR1 SGHNT and CDR2 YYREEE (reference sequence). CDR3 size: 14 residues. Losses at the gene ends were 9 bases for V and 8 bases for J; bases not matched to a gene: 14. As DNA, the CDR3 is TGTGCCACGGGGGCCGGGACAGGGAAGATGGGCTACACCTTC. Amino acid sequence: CATGAGTGKMGYTF.

This clone was seen just once. The J gene is TRBJ1-1, the V gene TRBV30; TRBD1 aligns across 7 bases. Trimming at V came to 3 bases and at J to 3 bases, leaving 4 bases not matched to a gene. The CDR3 extends over 13 amino acids. Germline V gives CDR1 GTSNPN, CDR2 SVGIG (reference sequence). The DNA of the CDR3 is TGTGCCTGGAGCCAACAGGGGTACACTGAAGCTTTCTTT. Amino acid sequence: CAWSQQGYTEAFF. The full variable domain, completed using reference TRBV30 and TRBJ1-1, is SQTIHQWPATLVQPVGSPLSLECTVEGTSNPNLYWYRQAAGRGLQLLFYSVGIGQISSEVPQNLSASRPQDRQFILSSKKLLLSDSGFYLCAWSQQGYTEAFFGQGTRLTVV.

The chain employs TRBV6-5 and TRBJ1-2; D gene ambiguous. Germline V CDR1 and CDR2: MNHEY, SVGAGI. The germline V and J ends were trimmed by 0 bases and 5 bases, with 16 bases remaining between them. The CDR3 has 16 residues. The CDR3 sequence: CASSYSTVDQLYGYTF. The CDR3, as DNA: TGTGCCAGCAGTTACTCGACGGTTGATCAACTTTATGGCTACACCTTC.

The chain carries TRBV7-8 and TRBJ1-6, with D tentatively TRBD1 (5 bases). V was clipped by 2 bases and J by 9 bases, with 20 bases between them. CDR3 size: 17 residues. In germline, CDR1 is SGHVS, CDR2 FQNEAQ. In DNA form, the CDR3 reads TGTGCCAGCAGCTTAACTCTCGGGGGTGGGAATCCTTCACCCCTCCACTTT. It is translated as CASSLTLGGGNPSPLHF.

The gene calls are TRBV11-3 and TRBJ2-3; tentative D call: TRBD2 (5 bases). This CDR3 has 16 amino acids. Germline values: CDR1 SGHNT, CDR2 YENEEA. With 0 bases removed from V and 2 bases from J, the gap between germline ends came to 12 bases. CDR3 protein: CASSLDSGSATDTQYF. Here the CDR3 DNA reads TGTGCCAGCAGCTTAGATTCGGGAAGCGCCACAGATACGCAGTATTTT.

This rearrangement joins TRBV19 to TRBJ1-5; maybe TRBD1 (5 bases). The CDR3 spans 14 residues. Germline CDR1 and CDR2: LNHDA and SQIVND (reference sequence). With 7 bases removed from V and 10 bases from J, the gap between germline ends came to 20 bases. CDR3 bases: TGTGCCAGTACCCCTGGGGGGGTTTGGAATCCCCAGCATTTT. It encodes CASTPGGVWNPQHF.

V and J are TRBV11-1 and TRBJ1-6, with TRBD1 identical over 9 bases. The CDR3 has 15 amino acids. Germline V gene lookup returns CDR1 SGHAT and CDR2 FQDESV (reference sequence). V shed 1 base, J shed 7 bases, and the junction held 2 bases outside the gene matches. The CDR3, as DNA: TGTGCCAGCAGCTTAGGACAGGGGGGCAATTCACCCCTCCACTTT. This gives the protein CASSLGQGGNSPLHF.

This clone was picked up one time. The gene calls are TRBV27 and TRBJ2-2; D is unclear. The CDR3 covers 15 residues. CDR1 is MNHEY and CDR2 is SMNVEV in the germline V gene (reference sequence). The germline V and J ends were trimmed by 5 bases and 1 base, with 11 bases remaining between them. This chain's CDR3 is CASSPHQMNTGELFF. DNA of the CDR3: TGTGCCAGCAGTCCCCACCAGATGAACACCGGGGAGCTGTTTTTT.

This clone was detected a few times. The chain is built from TRBV19 and TRBJ1-2; possibly TRBD1 for D (6 bases). The CDR3 extends over 16 amino acids. CDR1 is LNHDA, CDR2 SQIVND, per germline (reference sequence). V was shortened by 4 bases and J by 8 bases, with 23 bases between the two germline ends. The CDR3 loop reads CASSNRDTLDQRGYTF. For the CDR3, the DNA is TGTGCCAGTAGTAACCGGGACACGCTCGATCAAAGGGGCTACACCTTC. The full variable domain, completed using reference TRBV19 and TRBJ1-2, is DGGITQSPKYLFRKEGQNVTLSCEQNLNHDAMYWYRQDPGQGLRLIYYSQIVNDFQKGDIAEGYSVSREKKESFPLTVTSAQKNPTAFYLCASSNRDTLDQRGYTFGSGTRLTVV.

This sequence joins TRBV7-3 and TRBJ2-7; a possible D gene is TRBD1 (7 bases). The length of the CDR3 is 14 residues. Germline V gene lookup returns CDR1 SGHTA and CDR2 FQGTGA. Trimming removed 3 bases at V and 2 bases at J, with 11 bases between. The CDR3 nucleotides read TGTGCCAGCAGCTTCCAGGGGGGACCCTACGAGCAGTACTTC. This gives the protein CASSFQGGPYEQYF.

This chain uses TRBV5-4 with TRBJ2-5, with a tentative D call TRBD2 (5 bases). The CDR3 runs to 14 residues. V lost 4 bases and J 5 bases, leaving 15 bases between the germline ends. Germline-derived CDR1 and CDR2 are SGHNT and YYREEE (reference sequence). CDR3 DNA: TGTGCCAGCAGCCCCGGACTCCACAAGGAGACCCAGTACTTC. The encoded protein is CASSPGLHKETQYF.

The V call is TRBV11-2, the J call TRBJ1-1; tentatively, D is TRBD1 (5 bases). The CDR3 covers 13 residues. Trimming took off 3 bases at V and 5 bases at J, with 10 bases between the two ends. Germline loops: CDR1 SGHAT, CDR2 FQNNGV. For the CDR3, the DNA is TGTGCCAGCAGCTTCGGGGGTGAAACTGAAGCTTTCTTT. Protein sequence: CASSFGGETEAFF. The full variable domain, its missing parts supplied by reference TRBV11-2 and TRBJ1-1, is EAGVAQSPRYKIIEKRQSVAFWCNPISGHATLYWYQQILGQGPKLLIQFQNNGVVDDSQLPKDRFSAERLKGVDSTLKIQPAKLEDSAVYLCASSFGGETEAFFGQGTRLTVV.

The chain links TRBV7-8 to TRBJ1-3; D is ambiguous. CDR3 length equals 14 residues. V was clipped by 5 bases and J by 4 bases, with 12 bases between them. Germline CDR1 SGHVS, CDR2 FQNEAQ. CDR3 in DNA: TGTGCCAGCAGCCGGGCCCTAGGAGGAAACACCATATATTTT. This translates into CASSRALGGNTIYF.

The chain joins TRBV29-1 to TRBJ1-4; perhaps TRBD1 as D (5 bases). Per the germline V gene, CDR1 is SQVTM and CDR2 is ANQGSEA. The V end lost 4 bases, the J end lost 3 bases, and 12 bases lay between the germline ends. The length of the CDR3 is 14 residues. The CDR3 sequence: CSVGLVGANEKLFF. CDR3 coding DNA: TGCAGCGTTGGTCTGGTGGGGGCTAATGAAAAACTGTTTTTT.

In its sample, this clone was seen a few times. The CDR3 DNA reads TGCAGCGTTGAAACTGGGGTGGGCTACACCTTC. Its translation is CSVETGVGYTF. The chain has TRBV29-1 and TRBJ1-2; D is unclear. V gave up 2 bases and J gave up 8 bases, with 9 bases separating them. CDR1 and CDR2 (germline): SQVTM, ANQGSEA. The CDR3 spans 11 residues.

The rearrangement links TRBV14 to TRBJ2-7, with D perhaps given as TRBD1 or TRBD2 (6 bases each). Trimming took off 4 bases at V and 5 bases at J, with 18 bases between the two ends. The CDR3 is 15 residues long. Germline CDR1 SGHDN, CDR2 FVKESK. The chain's CDR3 is CASSPRRGPENEQYF. The CDR3 DNA is TGTGCCAGCAGCCCAAGACGGGGGCCTGAAAACGAGCAGTACTTC.

The genes are TRBV25-1 and TRBJ2-5; no clear D. The CDR3 extends over 15 amino acids. The germline V gene encodes CDR1 MGHDK and CDR2 SYGVNS. The V and J ends lost 3 bases and 0 bases respectively, with 11 bases between them. CDR3 coding DNA: TGTGCCAGCAGTGAGCCCGCGAGGTACCAAGAGACCCAGTACTTC. Its protein product is CASSEPARYQETQYF.

The V gene is TRBV6-1, the J gene TRBJ1-1, with 8 bases aligning to TRBD1. The CDR3 sequence is 13 residues long. V lost 3 bases to trimming and J lost 10 bases; unmatched junction nucleotides: 7. Germline CDR1 reads MNHNS; CDR2 reads SASEGT. CDR3 nucleotides: TGTGCCAGCAGTGACGGACAGGGTGAGCGAGCTTTCTTT. The encoded protein is CASSDGQGERAFF.